The 16 T cell receptor beta chains in this list originate from one sample, sequenced in a study of cytomegalovirus exposure and HLA in healthy donors. Both 60 Vbeta primers and 13 Jbeta primers went into the PCR. Produced via immunoSEQ multiplex PCR; TCRdb's table is partial and in-frame only. The table shows 150,000 to 200,000 clones, with 77% occurring only once. Material for sequencing was PBMCs. These receptors all stem from a man aged 45 to 65 in good health and CMV-seropositive.

The chain joins TRBV6-1 to TRBJ2-1; D uncertain. CDR3 length: 13 residues. CDR1 is MNHNS and CDR2 is SASEGT in the germline V gene. Trimming pared 3 bases from V and 6 bases from J, leaving 9 bases between. The CDR3 reads CASSDLLSNEQFF. In nucleotides, the CDR3 is TGTGCCAGCAGTGATCTCCTCAGCAATGAGCAGTTCTTC.

The chain joins TRBV9 to TRBJ1-3; 9 positions match TRBD1. CDR1 is SGDLS and CDR2 is YYNGEE in the germline V gene. V dropped 2 bases and J dropped 0; count of bases not matched to a gene: 9. This CDR3 spans 18 amino acids. CDR3 region: CASSVGQGGPGSGNTIYF. CDR3 DNA sequence: TGTGCCAGCAGCGTGGGACAGGGCGGGCCTGGCTCTGGAAACACCATATATTTT.

V gene TRBV7-2 combines with J gene TRBJ1-5; 8 nucleotides line up with TRBD1. The V gene end was trimmed by 4 bases and the J gene end by 5 bases; junction bases not matched to a gene: 10. The CDR3 length is 16 residues. Per the germline V gene, CDR1 is SGHTA and CDR2 is FQGNSA. The DNA for the CDR3 is TGTGCCAGCAGCTCCAGGGGGCAGGCTTATCATCAGCCCCAGCATTTT. Protein sequence: CASSSRGQAYHQPQHF.

The chain combines TRBV5-6 with TRBJ1-1, with 10 bases lining up with TRBD1. CDR3 length equals 15 residues. Germline-derived CDR1 and CDR2 are SGHDT and YYEEEE. With 4 bases clipped from V and 4 bases from J, the junction kept 7 bases outside the gene matches. The CDR3 is CASSKDRGGGTEAFF. The CDR3 nucleotides read TGTGCCAGCAGCAAGGACAGGGGGGGAGGCACTGAAGCTTTCTTT.

V is TRBV6-1 and J is TRBJ1-1, with 7 nucleotides matching TRBD1. The germline V gene has CDR1 MNHNS and CDR2 SASEGT. This CDR3 region has 14 residues. V lost 2 bases, J lost 1 base, and 1 base stayed unmatched. The CDR3 here is CASSEWTGNTEAFF. The DNA for the CDR3 is TGTGCCAGCAGTGAATGGACAGGGAACACTGAAGCTTTCTTT.

The rearrangement joins TRBV9 to TRBJ2-5; D is perhaps TRBD2 (5 bases). This CDR3 spans 16 amino acids. Germline loops: CDR1 SGDLS, CDR2 YYNGEE. V shed 0 bases and J shed 5 bases, with 17 bases lying between them. DNA of the CDR3: TGTGCCAGCAGCGTAGGTCGCCTAGCTCTGGGGGAGACCCAGTACTTC. It is translated as CASSVGRLALGETQYF.

The CDR3 sequence is CASSLGGTGGPLPNEKLFF. CDR3 in DNA: TGTGCCAGCAGCTTGGGTGGGACAGGGGGTCCCTTACCTAATGAAAAACTGTTTTTT. This sequence joins TRBV5-4 and TRBJ1-4; 11 bases are shared with TRBD1. V lost 0 bases to trimming and J lost 3 bases; unmatched junction nucleotides: 10. Germline V gene lookup returns CDR1 SGHNT and CDR2 YYREEE (reference sequence). The CDR3 totals 19 residues.

The rearrangement links TRBV5-6 to TRBJ2-7; maybe TRBD2 (6 bases). Germline-derived CDR1 and CDR2 are SGHDT and YYEEEE. Trimming took 4 bases from V and 0 from J, leaving 20 bases between them. The CDR3 length is 17 residues. The CDR3 is CASSTSVPTGVSYEQYF. The CDR3 DNA follows: TGTGCCAGCAGCACGTCCGTGCCGACGGGGGTCTCCTACGAGCAGTACTTC.

This chain links TRBV6-1 with TRBJ2-7; a possible D gene is TRBD1 (6 bases). Trimming stripped 0 bases from V and 3 bases from J, with 15 bases between. This CDR3 is 16 amino acids long. Germline V gene data show CDR1 as MNHNS and CDR2 as SASEGT. CDR3: CASSEAVGRGDYEQYF. CDR3 DNA sequence: TGTGCCAGCAGTGAAGCAGTGGGCAGGGGAGACTACGAGCAGTACTTC.

This sequence joins TRBV7-6 and TRBJ1-1; TRBD1 agrees at 8 bases. The length of the CDR3 is 16 residues. Germline lookup yields CDR1 SGHVS and CDR2 FNYEAQ. V shed 0 bases, J shed 6 bases, and the junction held 9 bases outside the gene matches. The CDR3 coding sequence is TGTGCCAGCAGCTTAGCTAATGGCAGGGGGCTGTCTGAAGCTTTCTTT. As protein: CASSLANGRGLSEAFF.

V usage is TRBV6-4 and J usage is TRBJ1-1; maybe TRBD1 (5 bases). CDR1 and CDR2 (germline): MRHNA, SNTAGT. The V and J ends lost 4 bases and 2 bases respectively, with 11 bases between them. The CDR3 consists of 14 residues. CDR3 DNA: TGTGCCAGCAGTGCGGACATACGAAACACTGAAGCTTTCTTT. Its translation: CASSADIRNTEAFF.

J is TRBJ1-6 and V is TRBV27; D call uncertain. The germline V gene encodes CDR1 MNHEY and CDR2 SMNVEV (reference sequence). Trimming stripped 3 bases from V and 6 bases from J, with 12 bases between. The CDR3 is 15 residues long. The CDR3 DNA reads TGTGCCAGCAGTTTCGGTTTAGTTGGTAATTCACCCCTCCACTTT. This gives the protein CASSFGLVGNSPLHF.

A single count supports this clone. This chain joins TRBV7-3 and TRBJ2-3; 14 bases are shared with TRBD2. The V gene's germline CDR1 is SGHTA and CDR2 FQGTGA. CDR3 length equals 16 residues. V lost 4 bases to trimming and J lost 4 bases; unmatched junction nucleotides: 4. CDR3 nucleotide sequence: TGTGCCAGCAGCTCGGGACTAGCGGGGGCGGCAGATACGCAGTATTTT. Its protein product is CASSSGLAGAADTQYF.

V gene TRBV2 combines with J gene TRBJ2-5; TRBD2 agrees at 15 bases. Germline CDR1 SNHLY, CDR2 FYNNEI. After removal of 8 bases from V and 6 bases from J, the junction contained 10 bases not matched to a gene. The CDR3 runs to 16 residues. CDR3 DNA: TGTGCCAGCCTCCCTGGACTAGCGGGGGGGAGAAAGACCCAGTACTTC. Translated, it gives CASLPGLAGGRKTQYF.

V is TRBV9 and J is TRBJ2-3; 11 bases line up with TRBD2. The CDR3 is 16 residues long. Germline-derived CDR1 and CDR2 are SGDLS and YYNGEE. J lost 4 bases, V lost 4 bases, and 8 bases had no gene match. In nucleotides, the CDR3 is TGTGCCAGCAGCCCGCAAACTAGCGGGGGTCCAGATACGCAGTATTTT. The encoded protein is CASSPQTSGGPDTQYF.

This clone was detected only a few times. J is TRBJ2-7 and V is TRBV27; D might be TRBD1 (6 bases). Germline values: CDR1 MNHEY, CDR2 SMNVEV (reference sequence). The CDR3 spans 16 residues. With 4 bases removed from V and 2 bases from J, the gap between germline ends came to 18 bases. CDR3 residues: CASSSTTGRTTYEQYF. The CDR3 DNA is TGTGCCAGCAGTTCGACAACAGGGCGCACTACCTACGAGCAGTACTTC.